The 23 T cell receptor beta chains in this list originate from one sample, sequenced in a study of blood T cell repertoires in COVID-19. Generated by immunoSEQ multiplex PCR, the TCRdb table keeps only in-frame clones and is missing some. Of hundreds of thousands of clones listed, 88% are singletons. The sequenced material came from peripheral blood. These TCRs come from a middle-aged woman who had recovered from COVID-19.

The rearrangement uses TRBV4-2 and TRBJ1-2; D is unresolved. With 0 bases removed from V and 6 bases from J, the gap between germline ends came to 8 bases. Per germline, CDR1 LGHNA and CDR2 YNFKEQ. This CDR3 has 13 residues. The CDR3 protein is CASSQDQSHGYTF. The CDR3 nucleotides are TGTGCCAGCAGCCAAGATCAGTCCCATGGCTACACCTTC.

DNA of the CDR3: TGTGCCAGCAGCGTAGGGCTAGCGGGATGGGTTGCGGAGACCCAGTACTTC. It is translated as CASSVGLAGWVAETQYF. V gene TRBV9 combines with J gene TRBJ2-5, with 9 positions matching TRBD2. The junction had 11 bases not matched to a gene; V was cut back by 0 bases and J by 5 bases. This CDR3 spans 17 amino acids. Per the germline V gene, CDR1 is SGDLS and CDR2 is YYNGEE. Based on the CDR3 plus reference TRBV9 and TRBJ2-5, the full variable domain is DSGVTQTPKHLITATGQRVTLRCSPRSGDLSVYWYQQSLDQGLQFLIQYYNGEERAKGNILERFSAQQFPDLHSELNLSSLELGDSALYFCASSVGLAGWVAETQYFGPGTRLLVL.

The V call is TRBV30, the J call TRBJ2-5, with D maybe TRBD2 (6 bases). V lost 1 base to trimming and J lost 2 bases, with 11 bases between them. Per the germline V gene, CDR1 is GTSNPN and CDR2 is SVGIG (reference sequence). The CDR3 runs 14 residues. The CDR3 here is CAWSGGVGQETQYF. DNA for the CDR3: TGTGCCTGGAGTGGCGGGGTGGGGCAAGAGACCCAGTACTTC.

This clone occurred a few times. This sequence joins TRBV7-9 and TRBJ1-6; D is perhaps TRBD1 (6 bases). Trimming removed 6 bases from V and 7 bases from J, with 16 bases in between. The CDR3 length is 15 residues. CDR1 is SEHNR, CDR2 FQNEAQ, per germline (reference sequence). Written as DNA, the CDR3 is TGTGCCAGCAGGGCGGGGGGCAGTACCAATTCACCCCTCCACTTT. This sequence encodes CASRAGGSTNSPLHF.

This clone has a single count. The chain combines TRBV5-6 with TRBJ2-7; TRBD1 matches 8 bases. Germline lookup yields CDR1 SGHDT and CDR2 YYEEEE. The CDR3 consists of 16 residues. J was trimmed by 1 base and V by 0 bases; bases with no gene match: 6. CDR3: CASSLAGQGTSYEQYV. The DNA of the CDR3 is TGTGCCAGCAGCTTGGCCGGACAGGGCACGTCCTACGAGCAGTACGTC.

This clone appeared a single time. The chain is built from TRBV19 and TRBJ2-5; the match to TRBD2 covers 7 bases. This CDR3 has 13 amino acids. The germline V gene has CDR1 LNHDA and CDR2 SQIVND (reference sequence). V lost 6 bases to trimming and J lost 2 bases; unmatched junction nucleotides: 3. The CDR3 is CASSRAGQETQYF. The DNA for the CDR3 is TGTGCCAGTAGCCGAGCGGGGCAAGAGACCCAGTACTTC.

This chain connects TRBV30 to TRBJ1-4, with 7 bases that match TRBD1. The CDR3 is 14 amino acids. Per germline, CDR1 GTSNPN and CDR2 SVGIG (reference sequence). V gave up 3 bases and J gave up 3 bases; unmatched junction bases: 4. CDR3 loop: CAWRRTGSNEKLFF. CDR3 in DNA: TGTGCCTGGAGGAGGACAGGATCTAATGAAAAACTGTTTTTT.

The rearrangement uses TRBV15 and TRBJ1-2; 9 bases align to TRBD1. CDR3 length equals 14 residues. The germline gives CDR1 LNHNV, CDR2 YYDKDF (reference sequence). Unmatched junction bases numbered 1, after V lost 1 base and J lost 4 bases. Here the CDR3 DNA reads TGTGCCACCAGCAGAGGACAGGGGGGCTATGGCTACACCTTC. This sequence encodes CATSRGQGGYGYTF.

The chain uses TRBV9 and TRBJ2-5; 7 bases are a match to TRBD2. Trimming took 8 bases from V and 5 from J; bases not matched to a gene: 3. Germline CDR1 reads SGDLS; CDR2 reads YYNGEE. The CDR3 is made up of 11 amino acids. CDR3 region: CASGGGETQYF. The CDR3 nucleotides read TGTGCCAGTGGGGGAGGGGAGACCCAGTACTTC.

As DNA, the CDR3 is TGTGCCTGGAGGCGGGTCCCAGACTCTGGAAACACCATATATTTT. Translating gives CAWRRVPDSGNTIYF. V and J are TRBV30 and TRBJ1-3; no definite D call. Between the trimmed V and J ends, which lost 3 bases and 0 bases, there was a span of 12 bases. Germline CDR1 is GTSNPN and CDR2 is SVGIG (reference sequence). This CDR3 spans 15 amino acids.

This chain's CDR3 is CASSTTGAGGPNEQFF. The CDR3 DNA follows: TGTGCCAGTAGCACCACCGGGGCGGGAGGGCCCAATGAGCAGTTCTTC. The chain combines TRBV19 with TRBJ2-1, with 9 bases aligning to TRBD2. V lost 6 bases, J lost 6 bases, and 12 bases stayed unmatched. The CDR3 loop spans 16 amino acids. CDR1 LNHDA and CDR2 SQIVND come from the germline V gene (reference sequence).

V is TRBV5-3 and J is TRBJ2-7; the match to TRBD1 covers 7 bases. TRBV5-3 belongs to the ORF category, with a function that is uncertain. The CDR3 contains 13 residues. V lost 4 bases, J lost 6 bases, and 7 bases stayed unmatched. CDR3 region: CARSKRTGCEQYV. CDR3 DNA: TGTGCCAGAAGCAAAAGGACAGGCTGCGAGCAGTACGTC.

Here the CDR3 reads CASSYPGLVVYEQYF. CDR3 sequence (DNA): TGTGCCAGCAGCTATCCGGGACTAGTTGTCTACGAGCAGTACTTC. This chain connects TRBV5-6 to TRBJ2-7, with 8 bases aligning to TRBD2. Germline-derived CDR1 and CDR2 are SGHDT and YYEEEE. J was trimmed by 3 bases and V by 3 bases; bases with no gene match: 8. The length of the CDR3 is 15 residues.

V gene TRBV19 combines with J gene TRBJ1-2; 8 bases fit TRBD1. This CDR3 contains 17 residues. The V gene's germline CDR1 is LNHDA and CDR2 SQIVND (reference sequence). The V gene end was trimmed by 5 bases and the J gene end by 5 bases; junction bases not matched to a gene: 16. For the CDR3, the DNA is TGTGCCAGTAGTCACAGGACAGGGAGGTCGGTCGAGTATGGCTACACCTTC. Its translation: CASSHRTGRSVEYGYTF.

The chain is built from TRBV6-5 and TRBJ2-2; D ambiguous. CDR1 and CDR2 (germline): MNHEY, SVGAGI. The germline V and J ends were trimmed by 5 bases and 5 bases, with 6 bases remaining between them. This CDR3 region has 12 residues. The DNA for the CDR3 is TGTGCCAGCAGTCCACGGACCGGGGAGCTGTTTTTT. It yields the protein CASSPRTGELFF.

This chain uses TRBV6-5 with TRBJ1-1, with D maybe TRBD1 (5 bases). The germline V gene has CDR1 MNHEY and CDR2 SVGAGI. The CDR3 has 13 amino acids. Trimming took off 7 bases at V and 6 bases at J, with 15 bases between the two ends. The CDR3 nucleotides read TGTGCCAGCAAGCGGGGGGTAGGGGCTGAAGCTTTCTTT. It yields the protein CASKRGVGAEAFF.

This clone was seen a few times. The chain recombines TRBV7-6 with TRBJ1-5, with D tentatively TRBD1 (5 bases). V lost 4 bases, J lost 3 bases, and 10 bases lay in between. Germline V gene lookup returns CDR1 SGHVS and CDR2 FNYEAQ. The CDR3 contains 14 residues. CDR3 sequence: CASSWGGDNQPQHF. In DNA, the CDR3 is TGTGCCAGCAGCTGGGGGGGAGACAATCAGCCCCAGCATTTT.

The rearrangement uses TRBV30 and TRBJ2-1, with 7 nucleotides matching TRBD2. The germline V gene has CDR1 GTSNPN and CDR2 SVGIG (reference sequence). The CDR3 contains 15 residues. Trimming removed 7 bases from V and 4 bases from J; junction bases left unmatched: 13. DNA for the CDR3: TGTGCCTCCACCCCCGGCGGGAGCGGGTACAATGAGCAGTTCTTC. This codes for CASTPGGSGYNEQFF. Looking up the rest from reference TRBV30 and TRBJ2-1 gives the full variable domain: SQTIHQWPATLVQPVGSPLSLECTVEGTSNPNLYWYRQAAGRGLQLLFYSVGIGQISSEVPQNLSASRPQDRQFILSSKKLLLSDSGFYLCASTPGGSGYNEQFFGPGTRLTVL.

The V gene is TRBV20-1, the J gene TRBJ1-1; 7 bases agree with TRBD1. CDR1 is DFQATT and CDR2 is SNEGSKA in the germline V gene (reference sequence). The CDR3 is made up of 14 amino acids. J lost 1 base, V lost 3 bases, and 5 bases had no gene match. For the CDR3, the DNA is TGCAGTGCTAGTGGCGGGACAGCGAACACTGAAGCTTTCTTT. It specifies CSASGGTANTEAFF.

The chain combines TRBV7-9 with TRBJ2-3; TRBD2 aligns across 10 bases. The germline CDR1 and CDR2 sequences are SEHNR and FQNEAQ (reference sequence). The CDR3 loop spans 15 amino acids. Germline trimming cut 5 bases from V and 5 bases from J; bases unmatched to any gene: 7. This chain's CDR3 is CASSMSSGRRDTQYF. The CDR3 nucleotides read TGTGCCAGCAGCATGTCTAGCGGGAGAAGAGATACGCAGTATTTT. Filled out from reference TRBV7-9 and TRBJ2-3, the complete variable domain reads DTGVSQNPRHKITKRGQNVTFRCDPISEHNRLYWYRQTLGQGPEFLTYFQNEAQLEKSRLLSDRFSAERPKGSFSTLEIQRTEQGDSAMYLCASSMSSGRRDTQYFGPGTRLTVL.

This clone appeared a few times. V is TRBV4-1 and J is TRBJ1-2, with D maybe TRBD1 (6 bases). The CDR3 has 14 amino acids. Germline V gene lookup returns CDR1 MGHRA and CDR2 YSYEKL. Trimming took off 0 bases at V and 4 bases at J, with 9 bases between the two ends. The DNA for the CDR3 is TGCGCCAGCAGCCAAGAGGGGACACCCTATGGCTACACCTTC. As protein: CASSQEGTPYGYTF.

V is TRBV29-1 and J is TRBJ2-5; 11 nucleotides match TRBD2. Germline V gives CDR1 SQVTM, CDR2 ANQGSEA. With V trimmed by 6 bases and J by 5 bases, 11 bases remained unmatched. CDR3 size: 15 residues. In DNA form, the CDR3 reads TGCAGCGTGGTGAAACTAGCGGGAGTAGCGGAGACCCAGTACTTC. Amino acids: CSVVKLAGVAETQYF.

The chain is built from TRBV27 and TRBJ2-7; 9 nucleotides match TRBD2. The CDR3 has 14 residues. V lost 7 bases and J lost 6; bases outside the gene matches: 10. CDR1 is MNHEY and CDR2 is SMNVEV in the germline V gene (reference sequence). CDR3 loop: CASTPGAGGREQYF. The CDR3 bases are TGTGCCAGCACCCCGGGCGCGGGAGGGCGCGAGCAGTACTTC.